This TCR beta chain was sequenced for a study of ipilimumab plus nivolumab after autologous stem cell transplantation. Study-wide background: Patients received a median of roughly 5 ipilimumab and 8 or 9 nivolumab doses.

Patients got ipilimumab 1 mg/kg beginning 14 to 28 days post-transplant. Patients received nivolumab 3 mg/kg at weeks 1, 4, 7, 10, then fortnightly to week 26. Germline values: CDR1 MDHEN, CDR2 SYDVKM. Trimming shortened V by 0 bases and J by 2 bases, and 25 bases separated the two germline ends. The CDR3 extends over 20 amino acids. The assay was immunoSEQ multiplex PCR, and TCRdb's table has in-frame clones only and misses some. The repertoire includes approximately 15,000 clones, 65% to 80% of them detected once, and less than 11% sits in the top ten. The TCR comes from a male donor with primary mediastinal lymphoma. J is TRBJ2-5 and V is TRBV28; tentative D call: TRBD2 (5 bases). The source material was PBMCs, sampled in a trial of ipilimumab plus nivolumab as post-transplant consolidation. The CDR3 spells CASSLCKRPLGIRGQETQYF. DNA for the CDR3: TGTGCCAGCAGTTTATGCAAGAGGCCTCTTGGAATCCGGGGTCAAGAGACCCAGTACTTC.